These 17 T cell receptor beta chains were sequenced from one sample in a study of vaccination and CD4 T cells after COVID-19. Their antigens remain unidentified. The sample's treatment: roughly 11-day PBMC culture with coronavirus spike peptide pools or control peptides (ViraFEST assay). Cultured CD4+ T-cell DNA underwent Oncomine TCR Beta short-read sequencing. Via MiXCR, TCRdb re-called the PCR reads, giving one row per CDR3 protein. The sample comprises 12,000 or so distinct CDR3 sequences, around 59% of which are singletons, and around 13% rests with the top ten. The sample consisted of CD4+ T cells from blood, cultured in vitro. Source of these receptors: a human donor who had recovered from COVID-19.

The V call is TRBV15, the J call TRBJ2-7, with D possibly matching TRBD2 (6 bases). Germline V CDR1 and CDR2: LNHNV, YYDKDF (reference sequence). The CDR3 is 16 residues long. V dropped 8 bases and J dropped 4 bases, with 24 bases sitting between them. CDR3 in DNA: TGTGCCACCCGGAATTTGGCTCCGGGTGGGAGGTACGAGCAGTACTTC. Protein sequence: CATRNLAPGGRYEQYF.

This sequence joins TRBV27 and TRBJ1-2; 8 bases are shared with TRBD1. CDR1 is MNHEY, CDR2 SMNVEV, per germline (reference sequence). J lost 5 bases, V lost 5 bases, and 1 base had no gene match. The CDR3 totals 12 residues. The CDR3 DNA is TGTGCCAGCAGTGGACAGGGTTATGGCTACACCTTC. Amino acid sequence: CASSGQGYGYTF.

The DNA of the CDR3 is TGCAGTGCTAGAGTGGCCCCGCGCCCCGGGGAGCTGTTTTTT. This sequence encodes CSARVAPRPGELFF. The V call is TRBV20-1, the J call TRBJ2-2, with unresolved D. Germline V gene sequence: CDR1 DFQATT, CDR2 SNEGSKA (reference sequence). The CDR3 is 14 residues long. With 1 base removed from V and 6 bases from J, the gap between germline ends came to 12 bases.

The CDR3 DNA reads TGCAGTGCGGTAGCGGGAGGGAGGTTTTCTCGCCGTGCCTACAATGAGCAGTTCTTC. Its protein is CSAVAGGRFSRRAYNEQFF. The rearrangement uses TRBV20-1 and TRBJ2-1; 11 bases are a match to TRBD2. CDR3 size: 19 residues. Per germline, CDR1 DFQATT and CDR2 SNEGSKA (reference sequence). Germline trimming cut 6 bases from V and 2 bases from J; bases unmatched to any gene: 18.

The chain combines TRBV15 with TRBJ1-2, with 7 bases identical to TRBD1. With 5 bases clipped from V and 4 bases from J, the junction kept 7 bases outside the gene matches. The CDR3 totals 14 residues. Germline CDR1 is LNHNV and CDR2 is YYDKDF (reference sequence). CDR3 region: CATSGLRDSYGYTF. The CDR3 region has the DNA TGTGCCACCAGCGGGCTAAGGGACAGCTATGGCTACACCTTC.

The rearrangement links TRBV25-1 to TRBJ2-2; no clear D gene. The germline V gene encodes CDR1 MGHDK and CDR2 SYGVNS. V was trimmed by 5 bases and J by 3 bases, leaving 10 bases between them. The CDR3 contains 14 residues. CDR3 sequence (DNA): TGTGCCAGCAGTACTTACGGTTACACCGGGGAGCTGTTTTTT. Protein product: CASSTYGYTGELFF.

This clonotype came up once. The rearrangement joins TRBV20-1 to TRBJ2-1, with D possibly TRBD2 on 6 matching bases. Between the trimmed V and J ends, which lost 1 base and 2 bases, there was a span of 9 bases. This CDR3 contains 14 residues. Germline CDR1 and CDR2: DFQATT and SNEGSKA (reference sequence). In DNA form, the CDR3 reads TGCAGTGCTAGAGCCGGGAGAGCCTACAATGAGCAGTTCTTC. Translation gives CSARAGRAYNEQFF.

Only a few counts were recorded for this clonotype. The rearrangement joins TRBV2 to TRBJ2-5; 15 nucleotides agree with TRBD2. CDR1 and CDR2 from the germline V gene are SNHLY and FYNNEI. The ends lost 6 bases at V and 3 bases at J; junction bases unmatched: 2. The length of the CDR3 is 15 residues. CDR3 loop: CASSGLAGGEETQYF. The DNA for the CDR3 is TGTGCCAGCAGCGGACTAGCGGGAGGGGAAGAGACCCAGTACTTC.

The chain recombines TRBV24-1 with TRBJ2-1, with 13 bases fitting TRBD2. Per germline, CDR1 KGHDR and CDR2 SFDVKD. Trimming removed 7 bases from V and 0 bases from J; junction bases left unmatched: 8. This CDR3 comprises 18 residues. The CDR3 sequence: CATSPGLAGRSSYNEQFF. CDR3 nucleotide sequence: TGTGCCACCAGCCCGGGACTAGCGGGACGCAGCTCCTACAATGAGCAGTTCTTC.

The chain carries TRBV7-2 and TRBJ2-5; D uncertain. Germline lookup yields CDR1 SGHTA and CDR2 FQGNSA. This CDR3 is built from 14 residues. Trimming removed 5 bases at V and 1 base at J, with 11 bases between. The CDR3 loop is CASSLDSFQETQYF. The DNA for the CDR3 is TGTGCCAGCAGCCTTGACTCGTTCCAAGAGACCCAGTACTTC.

V is TRBV7-2 and J is TRBJ2-1; 11 bases match TRBD1. J gave up 13 bases and V 4 bases, and 12 bases lay outside the gene matches. Per the germline V gene, CDR1 is SGHTA and CDR2 is FQGNSA. The CDR3 spans 15 residues. The CDR3 sequence is CASSSQGQGVTFQFF. In nucleotides, the CDR3 is TGTGCCAGCAGCTCCCAGGGACAGGGGGTAACGTTTCAGTTCTTC.

V and J are TRBV19 and TRBJ2-1, with D perhaps TRBD1 or TRBD2 (5 bases each). V gave up 1 base and J gave up 1 base, with 11 bases separating them. The CDR3 runs to 16 residues. Germline V CDR1 and CDR2: LNHDA, SQIVND (reference sequence). The CDR3 region is CASSIGRGPSYNEQFF. CDR3 coding DNA: TGTGCCAGTAGTATAGGTCGGGGACCATCCTACAATGAGCAGTTCTTC.

The chain joins TRBV6-2 or TRBV6-3 to TRBJ1-2; maybe TRBD1 (6 bases). The CDR3 contains 12 residues. Germline CDR1 is MNHEY and CDR2 is SVGEGT. V was pared by 5 bases and J by 8 bases, with 12 bases between. For the CDR3, the DNA is TGTGCCAGCAGTAACACAGGGCGAGGCTACACCTTC. It encodes CASSNTGRGYTF.

This clonotype showed up just a few times. V is TRBV7-2 and J is TRBJ1-5; 7 positions match TRBD1. This CDR3 contains 14 residues. The J segment lost 3 bases and the V segment lost 3 bases, leaving 2 bases of the junction unmatched. Germline V gene data show CDR1 as SGHTA and CDR2 as FQGNSA. CDR3 sequence: CASSLTGSNQPQHF. CDR3 DNA: TGTGCCAGCAGCTTGACAGGGTCCAATCAGCCCCAGCATTTT. The full variable domain, rest sourced from reference TRBV7-2 and TRBJ1-5, is GAGVSQSPSNKVTEKGKDVELRCDPISGHTALYWYRQSLGQGLEFLIYFQGNSAPDKSGLPSDRFSAERTGGSVSTLTIQRTQQEDSAVYLCASSLTGSNQPQHFGDGTRLSIL.

The chain combines TRBV7-8 with TRBJ1-5; D gene uncertain. CDR1 is SGHVS, CDR2 FQNEAQ, per germline. Trimming removed 6 bases from V and 0 bases from J, with 18 bases in between. CDR3 length equals 17 residues. The CDR3 here is CASRKGRLTYSNQPQHF. The CDR3 DNA is TGTGCCAGCAGAAAGGGTAGACTGACTTATAGCAATCAGCCCCAGCATTTT. Full variable domain (outside the CDR3, taken from reference TRBV7-8 and TRBJ1-5): GAGVSQSPRYKVAKRGQDVALRCDPISGHVSLFWYQQALGQGPEFLTYFQNEAQLDKSGLPSDRFFAERPEGSVSTLKIQRTQQEDSAVYLCASRKGRLTYSNQPQHFGDGTRLSIL.

The chain links TRBV2 to TRBJ2-1; no clear D gene. The V gene's germline CDR1 is SNHLY and CDR2 FYNNEI. The CDR3 consists of 12 residues. V shed 4 bases and J shed 4 bases, with 5 bases lying between them. The CDR3 bases are TGTGCCAGCAGTGTCGGTTACAATGAGCAGTTCTTC. The encoded protein is CASSVGYNEQFF.

The chain couples TRBV19 to TRBJ1-1; weak D call: TRBD1 (5 bases). Trimming took 2 bases from V and 4 from J, leaving 14 bases between them. The germline gives CDR1 LNHDA, CDR2 SQIVND (reference sequence). The CDR3 is made up of 15 amino acids. CDR3 DNA sequence: TGTGCCAGTAGTATAACCTCGGGGCTCCGCACTGAAGCTTTCTTT. This translates into CASSITSGLRTEAFF.